This entry lists 21 T cell receptor beta chains sequenced from one sample in a study of radiotherapy plus CTLA-4 blockade in lung cancer. The table came from immunoSEQ multiplex PCR; TCRdb's copy has only in-frame clones and leaves some out. The sample consists of 40,000 to 60,000 clones, more than 75% of them appearing once. The sequencing here drew on peripheral blood, taken from a patient treated with radiotherapy plus ipilimumab. The receptors here all came from a human donor with non-small cell lung cancer who had stable disease on radiotherapy plus ipilimumab.

This clone is a singleton in its sample. This chain links TRBV19 with TRBJ2-7; weak D call: TRBD2 (6 bases). V was trimmed by 5 bases and J by 3 bases, leaving 17 bases between them. This CDR3 spans 15 amino acids. In germline, CDR1 is LNHDA, CDR2 SQIVND (reference sequence). DNA for the CDR3: TGTGCCAGTAGTGTCGGAGGGAACTTTGGCTACGAGCAGTACTTC. Protein: CASSVGGNFGYEQYF.

The CDR3 bases are TGTGCCAGCAGCCCAACCAGGGGGGACAGGGGTTACGAGCAGTACTTC. Translating it yields CASSPTRGDRGYEQYF. The chain joins TRBV7-2 to TRBJ2-7; TRBD1 matches at 10 bases. The CDR3 has 16 residues. V was clipped by 5 bases and J by 4 bases; unmatched bases: 11. The germline CDR1 and CDR2 sequences are SGHTA and FQGNSA.

This clone was seen a handful of times. The chain has TRBV6-6 and TRBJ1-2, with D possibly TRBD1 on 6 matching bases. With 3 bases removed from V and 1 base from J, the gap between germline ends came to 12 bases. The length of the CDR3 is 15 residues. From germline, CDR1 is MNHNY and CDR2 SVGAGI (reference sequence). The CDR3 is CASSYNTGSNYGYTF. The CDR3 bases are TGTGCCAGCAGTTATAATACAGGGAGTAACTATGGCTACACCTTC.

The chain recombines TRBV11-2 with TRBJ2-7, with 7 bases matching TRBD1. This CDR3 comprises 15 residues. The germline gives CDR1 SGHAT, CDR2 FQNNGV. V lost 4 bases to trimming and J lost 5 bases; unmatched junction nucleotides: 11. The CDR3 sequence: CASSSRQGQGDEQYF. As DNA, the CDR3 is TGTGCCAGCAGCTCTAGACAGGGCCAGGGAGACGAGCAGTACTTC.

The genes are TRBV7-2 and TRBJ2-3; TRBD2 is a possible D gene (6 bases). Germline-derived CDR1 and CDR2 are SGHTA and FQGNSA. There are 14 residues in the CDR3. Trimming took 3 bases from V and 6 from J, leaving 13 bases between them. CDR3 sequence reads: CASSFSLASDTQYF. The DNA of the CDR3 is TGTGCCAGCAGCTTCTCCCTAGCGTCGGATACGCAGTATTTT.

This clone appeared a few times. The J gene is TRBJ1-2, the V gene TRBV5-1; TRBD1 matches 11 bases. Germline assignment: CDR1 SGHRS and CDR2 YFSETQ. The J segment lost 4 bases and the V segment lost 4 bases, leaving 12 bases of the junction unmatched. This CDR3 is built from 17 residues. CDR3 loop: CASSPEGTGGKRYGYTF. In DNA, the CDR3 is TGCGCCAGCAGCCCGGAGGGGACAGGGGGTAAGCGCTATGGCTACACCTTC.

The J gene is TRBJ2-2, the V gene TRBV2; TRBD2 is a possible D gene (6 bases). Per the germline V gene, CDR1 is SNHLY and CDR2 is FYNNEI. This CDR3 is 15 amino acids long. V was shortened by 10 bases and J by 9 bases, with 24 bases between the two germline ends. CDR3 sequence reads: CATTLGGGSSRELFF. The CDR3 nucleotides are TGTGCCACCACCTTGGGGGGAGGTAGCAGTCGGGAGCTGTTTTTT.

There are a few counts of this clone. The chain has TRBV19 and TRBJ1-1; D unclear. The CDR3 covers 16 residues. V lost 1 base and J 1 base, leaving 13 bases between the germline ends. Per the germline V gene, CDR1 is LNHDA and CDR2 is SQIVND (reference sequence). Here the CDR3 reads CASSIGTPSPNTEAFF. The CDR3 DNA reads TGTGCCAGTAGTATAGGAACACCATCCCCGAACACTGAAGCTTTCTTT.

This clone was recorded only once. The rearrangement joins TRBV27 to TRBJ2-7, with D perhaps TRBD1 (6 bases). Per the germline V gene, CDR1 is MNHEY and CDR2 is SMNVEV (reference sequence). The V and J ends lost 6 bases and 0 bases respectively, with 15 bases between them. This CDR3 is built from 15 residues. The DNA for the CDR3 is TGTGCCAGCAGACTAGGGGGAGCGATCTCCTACGAGCAGTACTTC. Its translation: CASRLGGAISYEQYF.

This clone was seen more than once but under ten times. CDR3: CASRDGQGRYEQYF. The CDR3 DNA reads as TGTGCCAGTAGGGACGGACAGGGAAGGTACGAGCAGTACTTC. V is TRBV19 and J is TRBJ2-7, with TRBD1 matching over 8 bases. V shed 6 bases, J shed 4 bases, and the junction held 8 bases outside the gene matches. This CDR3 has 14 amino acids. The V gene's germline CDR1 is LNHDA and CDR2 SQIVND (reference sequence).

The chain has TRBV28 and TRBJ1-5; D is possibly TRBD1 (6 bases). The germline CDR1 and CDR2 sequences are MDHEN and SYDVKM. The CDR3 has 16 residues. Trimming shortened V by 5 bases and J by 0 bases, and 14 bases separated the two germline ends. The DNA of the CDR3 is TGTGCCAGCAGTAACCCAGGGGACAATAGCAATCAGCCCCAGCATTTT. Translated: CASSNPGDNSNQPQHF. The entire variable domain, with the rest obtained from reference TRBV28 and TRBJ1-5, is as follows: DVKVTQSSRYLVKRTGEKVFLECVQDMDHENMFWYRQDPGLGLRLIYFSYDVKMKEKGDIPEGYSVSREKKERFSLILESASTNQTSMYLCASSNPGDNSNQPQHFGDGTRLSIL.

This chain connects TRBV4-1 to TRBJ2-1; 8 bases map to TRBD2. Unmatched junction bases numbered 10, after V lost 4 bases and J lost 2 bases. Germline V gives CDR1 MGHRA, CDR2 YSYEKL. This CDR3 is 17 amino acids long. CDR3 amino acids: CASSPSSGLVAYNEQFF. CDR3 sequence (DNA): TGCGCCAGCAGCCCGTCGTCGGGACTAGTTGCCTACAATGAGCAGTTCTTC.

The J gene is TRBJ2-5, the V gene TRBV18, with TRBD1 matching 9 bases. V gave up 6 bases and J gave up 5 bases; unmatched junction bases: 7. Germline lookup yields CDR1 KGHSH and CDR2 LQKENI. This CDR3 spans 14 amino acids. This CDR3 is CASSARDRVETQYF. The CDR3 DNA reads as TGTGCCAGCTCTGCCCGGGACAGGGTTGAGACCCAGTACTTC.

The rearrangement links TRBV5-6 to TRBJ2-5; no definite D call. Germline V gene data show CDR1 as SGHDT and CDR2 as YYEEEE. The CDR3 length is 14 residues. Trimming removed 1 base from V and 7 bases from J, with 14 bases in between. The CDR3 nucleotides read TGTGCCAGCAGCTTGCCCAGCGTATATGGGACCCAGTACTTC. Encoded protein: CASSLPSVYGTQYF.

The V call is TRBV7-2, the J call TRBJ2-5, with TRBD2 identical over 7 bases. The CDR3 is 15 amino acids. Losses at the gene ends were 0 bases for V and 3 bases for J; bases not matched to a gene: 4. The germline CDR1 and CDR2 sequences are SGHTA and FQGNSA. CDR3 residues: CASSLAGGGEETQYF. CDR3 coding DNA: TGTGCCAGCAGCTTAGCGGGTGGGGGGGAAGAGACCCAGTACTTC.

The rearrangement links TRBV4-3 to TRBJ2-2, with D perhaps matching TRBD1 (6 bases). V was trimmed by 0 bases and J by 2 bases, leaving 10 bases between them. CDR1 and CDR2 (germline): LGHNA, YSLEER. The CDR3 length is 16 residues. CDR3 region: CASSQDAGANTGELFF. CDR3 DNA: TGCGCCAGCAGCCAAGATGCAGGGGCAAACACCGGGGAGCTGTTTTTT.

The V call is TRBV18, the J call TRBJ1-4, with D perhaps matching TRBD1 (5 bases). Trimming removed 6 bases from V and 4 bases from J, with 6 bases in between. Germline CDR1 reads KGHSH; CDR2 reads LQKENI. The CDR3 is 12 residues long. In DNA, the CDR3 is TGTGCCAGCTCGCAGGGTAATGAAAAACTGTTTTTT. Translating gives CASSQGNEKLFF.

The chain recombines TRBV7-2 with TRBJ1-2; 9 nucleotides align to TRBD1. The junction had 4 bases not matched to a gene; V was cut back by 7 bases and J by 4 bases. The CDR3 runs 13 residues. Germline V gene lookup returns CDR1 SGHTA and CDR2 FQGNSA. CDR3 region: CASTGTGPYGYTF. The CDR3 region has the DNA TGTGCCAGCACCGGGACAGGGCCCTATGGCTACACCTTC.

About this clone: The CDR3 carries no conserved terminal phenylalanine or tryptophan, so it likely arises from a read error. V is TRBV11-2 and J is TRBJ1-2; TRBD1 is a possible D gene (5 bases). V was clipped by 4 bases and J by 4 bases, with 10 bases between them. The CDR3 covers 13 residues. CDR1 and CDR2 from the germline V gene are SGHAT and FQNNGV. The CDR3 DNA follows: TGTGCCAGCAGCTCGTCAGGGATCTATGGCTACACCCTC. This translates into CASSSSGIYGYTL.

The V call is TRBV7-9, the J call TRBJ1-4; 7 nucleotides agree with TRBD1. Losses at the gene ends were 5 bases for V and 14 bases for J; bases not matched to a gene: 11. Germline V gene sequence: CDR1 SEHNR, CDR2 FQNEAQ (reference sequence). The CDR3 totals 13 residues. The CDR3 DNA follows: TGTGCCAGCAGCCTAGGGGACAGTCGGGTGCTGTTTTTT. It codes for CASSLGDSRVLFF. The variable domain in full, with the rest retrieved from reference TRBV7-9 and TRBJ1-4, is DTGVSQNPRHKITKRGQNVTFRCDPISEHNRLYWYRQTLGQGPEFLTYFQNEAQLEKSRLLSDRFSAERPKGSFSTLEIQRTEQGDSAMYLCASSLGDSRVLFFGSGTQLSVL.

V is TRBV21-1 and J is TRBJ2-7; TRBD1, the table's D call, was not compared with the DNA. TRBV21-1 is listed as a pseudogene. This CDR3 is built from 15 residues. In DNA, the CDR3 is TGTGCCAGCAGCAAAGATCGGGACAGGGGGCCCGAGCAGTACTTC. This codes for CASSKDRDRGPEQYF.